The 3 T cell receptor beta chains below were found in one sample sequenced in a study of blood T cell repertoires in COVID-19. This table comes from immunoSEQ multiplex PCR, and its TCRdb copy is limited to in-frame clones, with some not included. This table holds some 210,000 clones, 84% found once. What was sequenced was peripheral blood. These receptors were collected from a woman in her 70s with active or convalescent COVID-19.

Turning to this clone: At the DNA level, this CDR3 is encoded by other sequences in the same sample as well. The J gene is TRBJ1-1, the V gene TRBV5-1; 7 nucleotides match TRBD1. This CDR3 spans 13 amino acids. J was trimmed by 4 bases and V by 3 bases; bases with no gene match: 3. Per germline, CDR1 SGHRS and CDR2 YFSETQ. The chain's CDR3 is CASSSAGGTEAFF. CDR3 DNA sequence: TGCGCCAGCAGCTCGGCAGGGGGCACTGAAGCTTTCTTT.

This clone has a handful of counts. The same CDR3 arises from other DNA sequences in this sample as well. The chain has TRBV11-1 and TRBJ2-6; D might be TRBD1 (6 bases). V lost 5 bases and J 4 bases, leaving 12 bases between the germline ends. The CDR3 covers 15 residues. The germline V gene has CDR1 SGHAT and CDR2 FQDESV (reference sequence). CDR3 bases: TGTGCCAGCAGCACCAGGGGATCAGGGGCCAACGTCCTGACTTTC. It codes for CASSTRGSGANVLTF. The complete variable domain, with remaining parts taken from reference TRBV11-1 and TRBJ2-6, reads EAEVAQSPRYKITEKSQAVAFWCDPISGHATLYWYRQILGQGPELLVQFQDESVVDDSQLPKDRFSAERLKGVDSTLKIQPAELGDSAMYLCASSTRGSGANVLTFGAGSRLTVL.

The gene calls are TRBV18 and TRBJ2-3; 7 bases align to TRBD1. The germline V gene has CDR1 KGHSH and CDR2 LQKENI. The CDR3 contains 18 residues. After removal of 4 bases from V and 0 bases from J, the junction contained 13 bases not matched to a gene. The chain's CDR3 is CASSLTRDRFYSTDTQYF. CDR3 DNA: TGTGCCAGCTCACTAACGAGGGACAGATTTTATAGCACAGATACGCAGTATTTT. The full variable domain, rest sourced from reference TRBV18 and TRBJ2-3, is NAGVMQNPRHLVRRRGQEARLRCSPMKGHSHVYWYRQLPEEGLKFMVYLQKENIIDESGMPKERFSAEFPKEGPSILRIQQVVRGDSAAYFCASSLTRDRFYSTDTQYFGPGTRLTVL.